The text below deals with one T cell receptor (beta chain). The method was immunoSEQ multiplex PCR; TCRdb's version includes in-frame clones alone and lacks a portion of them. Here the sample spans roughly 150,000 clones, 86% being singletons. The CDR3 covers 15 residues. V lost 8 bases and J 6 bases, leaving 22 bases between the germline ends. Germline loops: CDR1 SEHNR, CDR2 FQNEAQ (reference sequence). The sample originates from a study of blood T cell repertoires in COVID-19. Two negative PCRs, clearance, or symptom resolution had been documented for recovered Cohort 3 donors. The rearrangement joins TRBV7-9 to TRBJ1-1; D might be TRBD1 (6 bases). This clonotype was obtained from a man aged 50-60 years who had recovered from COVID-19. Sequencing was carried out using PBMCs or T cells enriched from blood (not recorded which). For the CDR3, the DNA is TGTGCCAGCTACTATTCGGACACCAAGGGGGCTGAAGCTTTCTTT. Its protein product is CASYYSDTKGAEAFF.